This T cell receptor (beta chain) was sequenced during a study of blood T cell repertoires in COVID-19. As for the study in general: Sites in the United States, Italy and Spain provided acute and convalescent COVID-19 samples. In each case, the material was cDNA or gDNA derived from T cells, B-cell-depleted T cells, or PBMCs.

Profiled with immunoSEQ multiplex PCR; TCRdb holds only in-frame clones, not every one. The table records fewer than 250,000 clones, 80% to 95% of them present only once. A note on this clone: The junction and the germline gene differ at one end; a read error may be behind it.

Germline values: CDR1 MDHEN, CDR2 SYDVKM. The CDR3 is 11 residues long. One Seattle source followed patients from active infection through their disease course. The chain employs TRBV28 and TRBJ2-3, with 8 nucleotides matching TRBD2. The clonotype was recovered from a man in his fifties or sixties with COVID-19, enrolled during active disease. Sequenced input: peripheral blood. The CDR3 here is CASTRGGLTIF. The CDR3 nucleotides are TGTGCCAGCACCCGGGGGGGGCTGACGATATTT.